The clone carrying this T cell receptor (beta chain) was observed many times. As yet, its antigen is unknown. V shed 3 bases and J 3 bases; nucleotides not matched to a gene: 8. The CDR3 consists of 16 residues. Germline V gives CDR1 SEHNR, CDR2 FQNEAQ (reference sequence). The data are from a study of T cells in Graves' hyperthyroidism and ophthalmopathy. Study conclusions and caveats: The model anticipated ophthalmopathy a median 6.5 months pre-onset. Peripheral blood also featured most of the thyroid clonotypes expanded above 0.001.

Uncontrolled infection, other autoimmune disease, pregnancy and lactation each barred patients from inclusion. Diagnoses rested on clinical symptoms, serum thyroxine and TRAb, thyroid ultrasound and orbital computed tomography. Template material for amplifying TCR beta CDR3 regions consisted of RNA transcripts. During a first-round RT-PCR of the TCR CDR3, the HTBI primer set was used. From the multiplex PCR reads, TCRdb called clonotypes with MiXCR, one entry per CDR3 protein. The sample yields 480,000 or so distinct CDR3 sequences, 46% seen once. The sample was peripheral blood or thyroid tissue (not recorded which). V is TRBV7-9 and J is TRBJ1-3; 7 bases map to TRBD1. This TCR came from an adult woman with Graves' disease, either hyperthyroidism or ophthalmopathy (not recorded which). CDR3 in amino acids: CASSFLHRDSGNTIYF. The CDR3 nucleotides read TGTGCCAGCAGCTTTTTGCACCGGGACAGTGGAAACACCATATATTTT.